This T cell receptor (beta chain) emerged from a study of beta chain features in type 1 diabetes. Germline loops: CDR1 SGHRS, CDR2 YFSETQ. V lost 7 bases and J lost 6, with 20 bases in between. The CDR3 has 15 residues. Every isolated RNA sample was fully reverse transcribed, so sequencing captured expressed TCRB transcripts. Reads from naive, central memory and regulatory T cell samples averaged around 4 million. Sequencing was performed with immunoSEQ multiplex PCR; in TCRdb, only in-frame clones are kept and a portion is missing. The sample records 350,000 or so clones, around a fifth being singletons.

The sequencing input was naive CD4+ T cells from blood. The receptor was isolated from a woman between 18 and 29 years old in good health. The gene calls are TRBV5-1 and TRBJ2-1; weak D call: TRBD2 (6 bases). CDR3 DNA: TGCGCCAGCGCCGAGGAGGGCCGATCGGGCAATGAGCAGTTCTTC. This translates into CASAEEGRSGNEQFF.